A single sample is the source of the 25 T cell receptor beta chains below, sequenced in a study of blood T cell repertoires in COVID-19. Sequenced by immunoSEQ multiplex PCR; TCRdb stores in-frame clones only, minus some. The sample contains 150,000 to 200,000 clones, around 85% of which appear only once. The sequenced sample was peripheral blood. These receptors originate from an elderly woman with acute or convalescent COVID-19.

The CDR3, as DNA: TGTGCCTGGACGGTGCTATGGACAGATACGCAGTATTTT. Translating gives CAWTVLWTDTQYF. This rearrangement joins TRBV30 to TRBJ2-3; no reliable D call. Germline-derived CDR1 and CDR2 are GTSNPN and SVGIG (reference sequence). The CDR3 loop spans 13 amino acids. The V and J ends lost 4 bases and 3 bases respectively, with 11 bases between them.

This chain uses TRBV5-5 with TRBJ1-2, with 7 bases lining up with TRBD1. The CDR3 is 14 amino acids. V lost 4 bases to trimming and J lost 4 bases; unmatched junction nucleotides: 7. In germline, CDR1 is SGHKS, CDR2 YYEKEE (reference sequence). The CDR3 is CASSRGGIGYGYTF. In nucleotides, the CDR3 is TGTGCCAGCAGCAGAGGGGGCATCGGCTATGGCTACACCTTC. Looking up the rest from reference TRBV5-5 and TRBJ1-2 gives the full variable domain: DAGVTQSPTHLIKTRGQQVTLRCSPISGHKSVSWYQQVLGQGPQFIFQYYEKEERGRGNFPDRFSARQFPNYSSELNVNALLLGDSALYLCASSRGGIGYGYTFGSGTRLTVV.

The chain joins TRBV29-1 to TRBJ2-5; a possible D gene is TRBD2 (5 bases). V dropped 7 bases and J dropped 1 base, with 16 bases sitting between them. The CDR3 has 14 residues. Germline-derived CDR1 and CDR2 are SQVTM and ANQGSEA. The CDR3 DNA reads TGCAGCGACGGACTCCGGGAACCCCAAGAGACCCAGTACTTC. This encodes CSDGLREPQETQYF.

V gene TRBV5-4 combines with J gene TRBJ2-3; 8 bases are shared with TRBD2. CDR3 length equals 15 residues. Germline V gives CDR1 SGHNT, CDR2 YYREEE (reference sequence). V was pared by 4 bases and J by 6 bases, with 10 bases of the junction left unmatched. The CDR3 region has the DNA TGTGCCAGCAGCCCCGGGACTAGGGTTTTTGATACGCAGTATTTT. It translates to CASSPGTRVFDTQYF.

This chain connects TRBV27 to TRBJ1-1, with D possibly being TRBD1 (6 bases). The CDR3 totals 14 residues. V was trimmed by 6 bases and J by 4 bases, leaving 15 bases between them. Looked up from germline, CDR1 is MNHEY and CDR2 is SMNVEV (reference sequence). CDR3 region: CASRNRGGLTEAFF. The CDR3 DNA reads as TGTGCCAGCAGGAACCGTGGGGGCCTCACTGAAGCTTTCTTT.

The table lists this clone with a few counts. The chain carries TRBV5-1 and TRBJ1-1; D may be TRBD1 (5 bases). Trimming removed 3 bases at V and 1 base at J, with 16 bases between. The germline V gene has CDR1 SGHRS and CDR2 YFSETQ. The CDR3 covers 16 residues. The CDR3 bases are TGCGCCAGCAGCTCCGGGGGAGGGGCCCCGAACACTGAAGCTTTCTTT. The encoded protein is CASSSGGGAPNTEAFF.

To note about this clone: One junction end does not reproduce the germline sequence, and a read error may be involved. V usage is TRBV12-3 or TRBV12-4 and J usage is TRBJ1-1, with 7 bases aligning to TRBD1. The CDR3 loop spans 12 amino acids. CDR3 protein: CASSPPFDRAVF. The CDR3 coding sequence is TGTGCCAGCAGTCCCCCCTTCGACAGGGCCGTTTTT.

The chain uses TRBV19 and TRBJ1-2; D is perhaps TRBD1 (6 bases). The germline gives CDR1 LNHDA, CDR2 SQIVND (reference sequence). V lost 7 bases and J 3 bases, leaving 21 bases between the germline ends. CDR3 size: 16 residues. For the CDR3, the DNA is TGTGCCAGTAAGCTGTTCGGGGGGGCGCAAGACTATGGCTACACCTTC. Translated: CASKLFGGAQDYGYTF.

The V call is TRBV3-1 (or the pseudogene TRBV3-2), the J call TRBJ2-1; TRBD2 is a possible D gene (5 bases). V was cut by 4 bases and J by 0 bases, with 13 bases left in between. The germline CDR1 and CDR2 sequences are LGHDT and YNNKEL (reference sequence). This CDR3 is built from 16 residues. The CDR3 nucleotides read TGTGCCAGCAGCCCTCCGGGATCGACCTCCTACAATGAGCAGTTCTTC. Protein sequence: CASSPPGSTSYNEQFF.

V usage is TRBV7-2 and J usage is TRBJ2-1; tentative D call: TRBD1 (5 bases). The CDR3 contains 15 residues. The V and J ends lost 2 bases and 6 bases respectively, with 14 bases between them. The germline V gene has CDR1 SGHTA and CDR2 FQGNSA. The CDR3: CASSLLHSQGNEQFF. The CDR3 DNA reads TGTGCCAGCAGCTTACTTCACAGCCAGGGCAATGAGCAGTTCTTC.

The chain joins TRBV5-6 to TRBJ1-6; D is unclear. Per the germline V gene, CDR1 is SGHDT and CDR2 is YYEEEE. The CDR3 contains 14 residues. Trimming stripped 0 bases from V and 9 bases from J, with 10 bases between. CDR3 sequence reads: CASSLEQPGSPLHF. CDR3 coding DNA: TGTGCCAGCAGCTTGGAACAGCCTGGTTCACCCCTCCACTTT. Supplemented by reference TRBV5-6 and TRBJ1-6, the full variable domain reads DAGVTQSPTHLIKTRGQQVTLRCSPKSGHDTVSWYQQALGQGPQFIFQYYEEEERQRGNFPDRFSGHQFPNYSSELNVNALLLGDSALYLCASSLEQPGSPLHFGNGTRLTVT.

This chain uses TRBV4-1 with TRBJ2-3; no reliable D call. Germline V gene data show CDR1 as MGHRA and CDR2 as YSYEKL. CDR3 length: 15 residues. V lost 4 bases, J lost 1 base, and 12 bases lay in between. The CDR3: CASSRPQSGTDTQYF. The CDR3 DNA reads as TGCGCCAGCAGCCGCCCCCAGTCAGGCACAGATACGCAGTATTTT.

V and J are TRBV11-2 and TRBJ2-7; 9 bases align to TRBD1. CDR1 and CDR2 (germline): SGHAT, FQNNGV. V trimming: 5 bases; J trimming: 1 base; junction bases outside the gene matches: 6. The CDR3 is 15 amino acids. The DNA for the CDR3 is TGTGCCAGCAGCATGGACAGGGGTTTTTCCTACGAGCAGTACTTC. Translated, it gives CASSMDRGFSYEQYF.

This sequence joins TRBV19 and TRBJ2-3; 8 bases align to TRBD2. The CDR3 totals 15 residues. Germline V gene sequence: CDR1 LNHDA, CDR2 SQIVND (reference sequence). The ends lost 4 bases at V and 2 bases at J; junction bases unmatched: 5. CDR3 sequence (DNA): TGTGCCAGTAGTAGGGGACTAGGGCCCACAGATACGCAGTATTTT. Translation gives CASSRGLGPTDTQYF.

This clone was counted a few times. The chain combines TRBV7-9 with TRBJ1-2; a weak D match, TRBD1 (6 bases). Germline lookup yields CDR1 SEHNR and CDR2 FQNEAQ (reference sequence). The CDR3 length is 13 residues. Between the trimmed V and J ends, which lost 5 bases and 8 bases, there was a span of 15 bases. Written as DNA, the CDR3 is TGTGCCAGCAGCCCCTCGGACAGTTTGGGCTACACCTTC. Translating gives CASSPSDSLGYTF. Complete variable domain (other parts from reference TRBV7-9 and TRBJ1-2): DTGVSQNPRHKITKRGQNVTFRCDPISEHNRLYWYRQTLGQGPEFLTYFQNEAQLEKSRLLSDRFSAERPKGSFSTLEIQRTEQGDSAMYLCASSPSDSLGYTFGSGTRLTVV.

The chain is built from TRBV19 and TRBJ2-5; D may be TRBD1 (7 bases). Germline V gene sequence: CDR1 LNHDA, CDR2 SQIVND (reference sequence). With 4 bases removed from V and 4 bases from J, the gap between germline ends came to 13 bases. This CDR3 has 14 amino acids. CDR3 amino acids: CASSRRDSRETQYF. The CDR3, as DNA: TGTGCCAGTAGTAGGAGGGACAGCCGAGAGACCCAGTACTTC.

The chain couples TRBV19 to TRBJ2-7, with 7 bases that match TRBD2. V shed 1 base and J 4 bases; nucleotides not matched to a gene: 7. The CDR3 is 15 residues long. CDR1 is LNHDA, CDR2 SQIVND, per germline (reference sequence). The CDR3 here is CASSIVGGSVYEQYF. The CDR3 DNA is TGTGCCAGTAGTATAGTCGGCGGGAGCGTATACGAGCAGTACTTC. The variable domain in full, completed from reference TRBV19 and TRBJ2-7, reads DGGITQSPKYLFRKEGQNVTLSCEQNLNHDAMYWYRQDPGQGLRLIYYSQIVNDFQKGDIAEGYSVSREKKESFPLTVTSAQKNPTAFYLCASSIVGGSVYEQYFGPGTRLTVT.

V is TRBV19 and J is TRBJ2-1; 8 positions match TRBD1. The length of the CDR3 is 15 residues. Per the germline V gene, CDR1 is LNHDA and CDR2 is SQIVND (reference sequence). Germline trimming cut 5 bases from V and 6 bases from J; bases unmatched to any gene: 9. Written as DNA, the CDR3 is TGTGCCAGTAGTGTGGGCCCCGGACAGGGCAATGAGCAGTTCTTC. It yields the protein CASSVGPGQGNEQFF.

This clone has only one observation. The chain uses TRBV3-1 (or the pseudogene TRBV3-2) and TRBJ2-5; no reliable D call. The CDR3 is made up of 14 amino acids. Between the trimmed V and J ends, which lost 4 bases and 1 base, there was a span of 10 bases. Germline CDR1 and CDR2: LGHDT and YNNKEL (reference sequence). For the CDR3, the DNA is TGTGCCAGCAGCCCCGACGCTAGCCAAGAGACCCAGTACTTC. Translation gives CASSPDASQETQYF.

The chain joins TRBV9 to TRBJ1-2; 7 bases match TRBD1. The CDR3 totals 15 residues. CDR1 is SGDLS and CDR2 is YYNGEE in the germline V gene. V was clipped by 0 bases and J by 7 bases; unmatched bases: 9. The DNA of the CDR3 is TGTGCCAGCAGCGTAGAGGGCAGGGGGGAAGTTGGCTACACCTTC. It translates to CASSVEGRGEVGYTF.

The chain carries TRBV12-2 and TRBJ2-7; TRBD2, the table's D call, lacks a check against the DNA. TRBV12-2 is termed a pseudogene. This CDR3 spans 20 amino acids. The CDR3 coding sequence is TGTGCAAGTCGCTTGGCGCCCCTCTCTACTAGCGGGAGTCGGGTATACGAGCAGTACTTC. It translates to CASRLAPLSTSGSRVYEQYF.

The chain combines TRBV27 with TRBJ1-2; TRBD1 agrees at 9 bases. Germline CDR1 reads MNHEY; CDR2 reads SMNVEV (reference sequence). The CDR3 is 14 amino acids. V lost 6 bases to trimming and J lost 5 bases; unmatched junction nucleotides: 7. The CDR3 here is CASSDRGEWYGYTF. The CDR3, as DNA: TGTGCCAGCAGCGACAGGGGGGAATGGTATGGCTACACCTTC.

The chain links TRBV5-6 to TRBJ1-3, with 7 bases matching TRBD1. From germline, CDR1 is SGHDT and CDR2 YYEEEE. Losses at the gene ends were 4 bases for V and 2 bases for J; bases not matched to a gene: 12. The CDR3 runs to 17 residues. In DNA, the CDR3 is TGTGCCAGCAGCCCTCAGTACAGGGGAGGTGCTGGAAACACCATATATTTT. Its protein product is CASSPQYRGGAGNTIYF.

This rearrangement joins TRBV9 to TRBJ2-1; 7 positions agree with TRBD2. V shed 4 bases, J shed 4 bases, and the junction held 8 bases outside the gene matches. The V gene's germline CDR1 is SGDLS and CDR2 YYNGEE. The CDR3 loop spans 15 amino acids. The CDR3 nucleotides read TGTGCCAGCAGCACCCTAGCGGAGGGTTACAATGAGCAGTTCTTC. Its translation is CASSTLAEGYNEQFF.

The table lists this clone with a few counts. In the same sample, other DNA sequences code for this CDR3. The V and J genes are TRBV10-1 and TRBJ2-7, with 12 bases matching TRBD1. The CDR3 loop spans 14 amino acids. Per the germline V gene, CDR1 is WNHNN and CDR2 is SYGVQD (reference sequence). The V and J ends lost 4 bases and 5 bases, in that order; junction bases with no gene match: 3. Here the CDR3 reads CASSGGQGAHEQYF. The CDR3 DNA sequence: TGCGCCAGCAGTGGGGGACAGGGGGCCCACGAGCAGTACTTC.